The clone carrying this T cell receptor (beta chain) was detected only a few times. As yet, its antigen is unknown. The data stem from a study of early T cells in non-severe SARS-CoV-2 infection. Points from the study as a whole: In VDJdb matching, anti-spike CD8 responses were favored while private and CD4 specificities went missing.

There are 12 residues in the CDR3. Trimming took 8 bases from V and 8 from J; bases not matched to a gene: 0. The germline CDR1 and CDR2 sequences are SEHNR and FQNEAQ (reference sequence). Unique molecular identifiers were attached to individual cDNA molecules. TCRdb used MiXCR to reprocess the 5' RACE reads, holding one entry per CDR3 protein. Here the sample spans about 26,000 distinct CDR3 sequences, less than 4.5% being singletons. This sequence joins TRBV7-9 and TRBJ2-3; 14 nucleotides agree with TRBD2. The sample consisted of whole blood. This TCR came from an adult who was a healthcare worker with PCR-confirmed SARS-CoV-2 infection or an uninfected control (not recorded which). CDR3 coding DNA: TGTGCCAGCGGACTAGCGGGGGGTACGCAGTATTTT. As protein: CASGLAGGTQYF.